This section outlines one T cell receptor (beta chain) sequence together with its context. The protocol was immunoSEQ multiplex PCR, while the TCRdb copy is restricted to in-frame clones and leaves out a portion. The sample has approximately 46,000 clones, around nine tenths seen once. This CDR3 spans 15 amino acids. J gave up 6 bases and V 5 bases, and 9 bases lay outside the gene matches. Germline V CDR1 and CDR2: GTSNPN, SVGIG (reference sequence). This sample was taken from a study of blood T cell repertoires in COVID-19. Whole-study context: T cells, B-cell-depleted T cells, or PBMCs provided the cDNA or gDNA that served as material.

Sequencing was performed on peripheral blood. This receptor was taken from a man aged 60 to 69 with active or convalescent COVID-19. The chain employs TRBV30 and TRBJ2-1, with 11 positions matching TRBD2. CDR3 nucleotide sequence: TGTGCCTGGGGAGGCGTAGCGGGGGGGGTCAATGAGCAGTTCTTC. Encoded protein: CAWGGVAGGVNEQFF.